This T cell receptor (beta chain) comes out of a study of blood T cell repertoires in COVID-19. Followed over time, Seattle patients had been enrolled while infection was active. Sequenced by immunoSEQ multiplex PCR; TCRdb stores in-frame clones only, minus some. Among about 300,000 clones listed, 80% to 95% were seen once. Trimming cost V 5 bases and J 8 bases; bases outside gene matches: 7. The CDR3 covers 15 residues. Germline-derived CDR1 and CDR2 are LGHNT and FRNRAP. This TCR was recovered from a woman aged 25 to 45 with COVID-19, enrolled during active disease. The rearrangement joins TRBV12-5 to TRBJ2-1, with 12 positions matching TRBD1. The sequencing input was peripheral blood. The CDR3 nucleotides are TGTGCTAGTGGTCTGGGGACAGGGGGCTGGGATGAGCAGTTCTTC. It specifies CASGLGTGGWDEQFF.